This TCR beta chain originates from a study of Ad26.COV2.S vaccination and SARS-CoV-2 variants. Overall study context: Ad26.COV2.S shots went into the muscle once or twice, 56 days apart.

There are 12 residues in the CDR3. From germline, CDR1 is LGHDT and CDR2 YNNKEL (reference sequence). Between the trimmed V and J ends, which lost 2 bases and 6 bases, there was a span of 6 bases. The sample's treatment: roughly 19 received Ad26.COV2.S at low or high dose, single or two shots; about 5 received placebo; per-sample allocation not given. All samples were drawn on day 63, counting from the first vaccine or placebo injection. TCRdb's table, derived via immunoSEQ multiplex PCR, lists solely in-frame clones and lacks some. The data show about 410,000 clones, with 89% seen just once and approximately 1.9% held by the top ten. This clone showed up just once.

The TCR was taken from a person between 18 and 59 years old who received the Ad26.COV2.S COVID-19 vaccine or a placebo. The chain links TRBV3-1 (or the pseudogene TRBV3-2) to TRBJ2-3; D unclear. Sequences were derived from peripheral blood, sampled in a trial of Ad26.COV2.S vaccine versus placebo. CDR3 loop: CASSQLPDTQYF. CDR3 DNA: TGTGCCAGCAGCCAATTGCCGGATACGCAGTATTTT.